This TCR beta chain derives from a study of a mutant IDH1 vaccine in newly diagnosed glioma. Study details: Sex among treated patients split approximately 62% male, around 40% female; mean age was approximately 40 years. Earlier care involved radiotherapy, temozolomide, or both, and the majority received both. V12 occurred at week 35 and V13 at week 47.

Turning to this clone: Its specificity is not known.

Noted time point: week 47, end of study. Doses of 300 ug of mutant IDH1 20-mer peptide were given with topical imiquimod. Across weeks 1, 3, 5, 7, 11, 15, 19 and 23, patients received a vaccination each time, eight in all. The repertoire was sequenced with immunoSEQ multiplex PCR; TCRdb's copy has only in-frame clones and lacks some. The sample consists of approximately 50,000 clones, 80% to 85% of them appearing once. V lost 4 bases and J lost 1; bases outside the gene matches: 6. Looked up from germline, CDR1 is SGHRS and CDR2 is YFSETQ. This CDR3 is built from 15 residues. This sequence was found in a woman between 45 and 65 years old with glioma. The source material was PBMCs, sampled from a glioma patient whose treatment included an IDH1 peptide vaccine. The chain has TRBV5-1 and TRBJ1-1; 8 nucleotides match TRBD1. The CDR3 protein is CASSRDRSKNTEAFF. CDR3 sequence (DNA): TGCGCCAGCAGCAGGGACAGGTCTAAGAACACTGAAGCTTTCTTT. Full variable domain (outside the CDR3, taken from reference TRBV5-1 and TRBJ1-1): KAGVTQTPRYLIKTRGQQVTLSCSPISGHRSVSWYQQTPGQGLQFLFEYFSETQRNKGNFPGRFSGRQFSNSRSEMNVSTLELGDSALYLCASSRDRSKNTEAFFGQGTRLTVV.